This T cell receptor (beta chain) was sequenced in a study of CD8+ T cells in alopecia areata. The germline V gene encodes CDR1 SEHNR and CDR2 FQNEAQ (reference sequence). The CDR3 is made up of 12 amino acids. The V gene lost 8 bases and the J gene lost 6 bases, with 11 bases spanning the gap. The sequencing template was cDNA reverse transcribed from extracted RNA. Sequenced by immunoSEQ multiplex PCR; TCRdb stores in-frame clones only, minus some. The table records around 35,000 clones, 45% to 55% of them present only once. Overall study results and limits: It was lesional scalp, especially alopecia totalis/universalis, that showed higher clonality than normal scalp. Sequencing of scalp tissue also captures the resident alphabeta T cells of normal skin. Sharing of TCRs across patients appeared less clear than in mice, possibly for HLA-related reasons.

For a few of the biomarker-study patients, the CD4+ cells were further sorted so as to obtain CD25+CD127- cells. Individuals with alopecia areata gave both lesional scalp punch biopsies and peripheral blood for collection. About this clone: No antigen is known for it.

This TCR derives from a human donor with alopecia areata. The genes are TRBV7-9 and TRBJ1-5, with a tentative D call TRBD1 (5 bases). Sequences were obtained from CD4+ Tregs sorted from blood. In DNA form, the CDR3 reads TGTGCCAGCGCTAGGGGCAGTCAGCCCCAGCATTTT. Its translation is CASARGSQPQHF.